What follows are 28 T cell receptor beta chains derived from one specimen sequenced in a study of beta chain features in type 1 diabetes. Study-level results: Researchers report that Type 1 diabetes patients had moderately but significantly shorter TCRB CDR3s across all four CD4+ subsets.

Antigen specificity for these receptors is unknown. The study reverse transcribed the entire isolated RNA, so it sequenced expressed TCRB transcripts. Generated by immunoSEQ multiplex PCR, the TCRdb table keeps only in-frame clones and is missing some. The sample contains roughly 340,000 clones, 13% of which appear only once. Sequencing was carried out using naive CD4+ T cells from blood. These receptors were obtained from a woman younger than 35 with type 1 diabetes.

The chain couples TRBV13 to TRBJ2-1; 12 nucleotides align to TRBD2. Looked up from germline, CDR1 is PRHDT and CDR2 is FYEKMQ (reference sequence). Losses at the gene ends were 3 bases for V and 9 bases for J; bases not matched to a gene: 9. This CDR3 is built from 16 residues. The CDR3 loop is CASSFPWTSGMGEQFF. CDR3 bases: TGTGCCAGCAGCTTCCCGTGGACTAGCGGGATGGGTGAGCAGTTCTTC.

The rearrangement uses TRBV6-5 and TRBJ2-7; 10 positions match TRBD1. In germline, CDR1 is MNHEY, CDR2 SVGAGI. The CDR3 is made up of 13 amino acids. Losses at the gene ends were 4 bases for V and 5 bases for J; bases not matched to a gene: 2. This CDR3 reads CASSSGQGDEQYF. The CDR3 DNA sequence: TGTGCCAGCAGTTCCGGACAGGGGGACGAGCAGTACTTC.

The chain links TRBV7-9 to TRBJ2-7; 8 positions agree with TRBD2. Germline CDR1 reads SEHNR; CDR2 reads FQNEAQ (reference sequence). Trimming at V came to 5 bases and at J to 5 bases, leaving 17 bases not matched to a gene. The CDR3 has 17 residues. CDR3: CASSTGTRSFFGDEQYF. The CDR3 DNA follows: TGTGCCAGCAGCACAGGGACTAGGTCCTTTTTCGGTGACGAGCAGTACTTC.

The rearrangement uses TRBV5-6 and TRBJ2-1; D is ambiguous. The CDR3 extends over 17 amino acids. Germline lookup yields CDR1 SGHDT and CDR2 YYEEEE. V was clipped by 2 bases and J by 0 bases, with 15 bases between them. The CDR3 DNA is TGTGCCAGCAGCTTTGGGCCAGACCTGAGCTCCTACAATGAGCAGTTCTTC. This codes for CASSFGPDLSSYNEQFF.

Turning to this clone: Other DNA sequences within the sample encode an identical CDR3. The rearrangement joins TRBV6-5 to TRBJ1-1; D gene ambiguous. This CDR3 contains 14 residues. Trimming stripped 0 bases from V and 0 bases from J, with 5 bases between. The germline V gene encodes CDR1 MNHEY and CDR2 SVGAGI. This CDR3 reads CASSYSRVNTEAFF. The CDR3 bases are TGTGCCAGCAGTTACTCGAGAGTGAACACTGAAGCTTTCTTT.

This clone was observed a few times. This chain joins TRBV2 and TRBJ1-4, with D possibly matching TRBD1 (6 bases). The CDR3 sequence is 13 residues long. Looked up from germline, CDR1 is SNHLY and CDR2 is FYNNEI. The V end lost 7 bases, the J end lost 8 bases, and 14 bases lay between the germline ends. The CDR3 here is CASTRDNREKLFF. In DNA form, the CDR3 reads TGTGCCAGCACCCGGGACAATCGCGAAAAACTGTTTTTT.

This clone was seen a few times. V usage is TRBV4-3 and J usage is TRBJ2-7; D is unclear. This CDR3 contains 17 residues. The germline CDR1 and CDR2 sequences are LGHNA and YSLEER. V shed 1 base and J shed 0 bases, with 16 bases lying between them. CDR3 protein: CASSQVAETFLSYEQYV. The DNA of the CDR3 is TGCGCCAGCAGCCAAGTCGCAGAGACATTTCTCTCCTACGAGCAGTACGTC.

V and J are TRBV7-2 and TRBJ2-4; D gene uncertain. Trimming took 3 bases from V and 6 from J, leaving 3 bases between them. The germline V gene has CDR1 SGHTA and CDR2 FQGNSA. The CDR3 totals 11 residues. In nucleotides, the CDR3 is TGTGCCAGCAGCTTCGGAAACATTCAGTACTTC. Protein sequence: CASSFGNIQYF.

This clone was counted a few times. The V gene is TRBV4-2, the J gene TRBJ2-7; TRBD1 agrees at 11 bases. The CDR3 runs 15 residues. The trim removed 4 bases at V and 3 bases at J, leaving 5 bases unmatched. Germline lookup yields CDR1 LGHNA and CDR2 YNFKEQ. This CDR3 is CASSLRTGGNYEQYF. CDR3 nucleotide sequence: TGTGCCAGCAGCCTCCGGACAGGGGGCAACTACGAGCAGTACTTC.

Only a few counts were recorded for this clone. This chain links TRBV30 with TRBJ2-1; 9 bases map to TRBD2. The ends lost 3 bases at V and 4 bases at J; junction bases unmatched: 7. The V gene's germline CDR1 is GTSNPN and CDR2 SVGIG (reference sequence). The CDR3 consists of 15 residues. The CDR3 loop reads CAWRLSLAGYNEQFF. The CDR3 coding sequence is TGTGCCTGGAGACTAAGTCTAGCGGGGTACAATGAGCAGTTCTTC. The full variable domain, in which reference TRBV30 and TRBJ2-1 provide the parts outside the CDR3, is SQTIHQWPATLVQPVGSPLSLECTVEGTSNPNLYWYRQAAGRGLQLLFYSVGIGQISSEVPQNLSASRPQDRQFILSSKKLLLSDSGFYLCAWRLSLAGYNEQFFGPGTRLTVL.

V gene TRBV9 combines with J gene TRBJ2-2, with D possibly being TRBD1 (6 bases). CDR1 is SGDLS and CDR2 is YYNGEE in the germline V gene. Trimming took 4 bases from V and 8 from J, leaving 15 bases between them. CDR3 length equals 14 residues. The CDR3 spells CASSSQGLAGELFF. The CDR3 DNA reads as TGTGCCAGCAGCTCACAGGGATTGGCGGGGGAGCTGTTTTTT.

This clone showed up just a few times. The chain recombines TRBV4-1 with TRBJ2-2; TRBD1 matches 8 bases. The CDR3 extends over 15 amino acids. Trimming cost V 2 bases and J 5 bases; bases outside gene matches: 4. From germline, CDR1 is MGHRA and CDR2 YSYEKL. The CDR3 region is CASSQTDRETGELFF. CDR3 DNA sequence: TGCGCCAGCAGCCAAACGGACAGGGAGACCGGGGAGCTGTTTTTT.

The chain combines TRBV4-3 with TRBJ2-3, with TRBD2 matching over 7 bases. The CDR3 is made up of 15 amino acids. The ends lost 0 bases at V and 4 bases at J; junction bases unmatched: 4. Looked up from germline, CDR1 is LGHNA and CDR2 is YSLEER. The CDR3 region is CASSQDRGEADTQYF. The CDR3 region has the DNA TGCGCCAGCAGCCAAGATCGGGGGGAAGCAGATACGCAGTATTTT.

This clone was seen a few times. The V gene is TRBV7-9, the J gene TRBJ1-1; no clear D gene. Trimming removed 2 bases from V and 4 bases from J, with 8 bases in between. CDR1 SEHNR and CDR2 FQNEAQ come from the germline V gene (reference sequence). CDR3 length: 13 residues. CDR3 region: CASSLIVSTEAFF. The CDR3 coding sequence is TGTGCCAGCAGCTTAATCGTTTCCACTGAAGCTTTCTTT.

This clone has only a few counts. The J gene is TRBJ1-2, the V gene TRBV28, with a possible D match to TRBD1 (5 bases). Looked up from germline, CDR1 is MDHEN and CDR2 is SYDVKM. V lost 6 bases and J lost 2, with 10 bases in between. The CDR3 has 13 residues. CDR3 loop: CASRTVGNYGYTF. The CDR3 bases are TGTGCCAGCAGGACAGTGGGCAACTATGGCTACACCTTC.

The chain joins TRBV19 to TRBJ1-1, with unresolved D. The germline CDR1 and CDR2 sequences are LNHDA and SQIVND (reference sequence). This CDR3 is built from 16 residues. Trimming removed 3 bases from V and 1 base from J, with 15 bases in between. Written as DNA, the CDR3 is TGTGCCAGTAGTATGAGGGTCCCGGCGGGGAACACTGAAGCTTTCTTT. As protein: CASSMRVPAGNTEAFF.

Comments on this clone: Other DNA sequences within the sample encode an identical CDR3. The rearrangement uses TRBV30 and TRBJ1-5, with D perhaps matching TRBD1 (5 bases). Trimming cost V 2 bases and J 4 bases, with 9 bases left between them. This CDR3 is built from 13 residues. CDR1 is GTSNPN, CDR2 SVGIG, per germline (reference sequence). As DNA, the CDR3 is TGTGCCTGGAGTCCCCAGGGAAATCAGCCCCAGCATTTT. Translating gives CAWSPQGNQPQHF.

There are a few counts of this clone. This rearrangement joins TRBV5-1 to TRBJ1-1; D uncertain. The CDR3 has 14 residues. CDR1 and CDR2 (germline): SGHRS, YFSETQ. V gave up 2 bases and J gave up 0 bases, with 8 bases separating them. CDR3 bases: TGCGCCAGCAGCTTCATGTACATGAACACTGAAGCTTTCTTT. As protein: CASSFMYMNTEAFF. Based on the CDR3 plus reference TRBV5-1 and TRBJ1-1, the full variable domain is KAGVTQTPRYLIKTRGQQVTLSCSPISGHRSVSWYQQTPGQGLQFLFEYFSETQRNKGNFPGRFSGRQFSNSRSEMNVSTLELGDSALYLCASSFMYMNTEAFFGQGTRLTVV.

In its sample, this clone was seen a few times. The chain joins TRBV4-1 to TRBJ1-2, with 8 bases fitting TRBD1. The ends lost 3 bases at V and 5 bases at J; junction bases unmatched: 5. The CDR3 totals 14 residues. The germline CDR1 and CDR2 sequences are MGHRA and YSYEKL. CDR3 residues: CASSHGQGGYGYTF. DNA of the CDR3: TGCGCCAGCAGCCATGGACAGGGAGGGTATGGCTACACCTTC.

The sample holds a few counts of this clone. This specimen includes other DNA sequences encoding the same CDR3. The chain couples TRBV30 to TRBJ1-1; maybe TRBD1 (5 bases). In germline, CDR1 is GTSNPN, CDR2 SVGIG (reference sequence). The CDR3 is 13 residues long. Trimming stripped 2 bases from V and 1 base from J, with 8 bases between. In nucleotides, the CDR3 is TGTGCCTGGAGTCCCGGGGGGAACACTGAAGCTTTCTTT. Protein product: CAWSPGGNTEAFF. The whole variable domain, filled in from reference TRBV30 and TRBJ1-1, reads SQTIHQWPATLVQPVGSPLSLECTVEGTSNPNLYWYRQAAGRGLQLLFYSVGIGQISSEVPQNLSASRPQDRQFILSSKKLLLSDSGFYLCAWSPGGNTEAFFGQGTRLTVV.

This clone turned up a few times. The gene calls are TRBV7-8 and TRBJ2-1, with 7 bases fitting TRBD1. Germline CDR1 SGHVS, CDR2 FQNEAQ. CDR3 length: 15 amino acids. The J segment lost 1 base and the V segment lost 1 base, leaving 1 base of the junction unmatched. The CDR3, as DNA: TGTGCCAGCAGCTTAGACAGGGGATCCTACAATGAGCAGTTCTTC. Amino acid sequence: CASSLDRGSYNEQFF.

This clone was counted between two and nine times. This chain connects TRBV18 to TRBJ2-7; TRBD1 matches at 7 bases. The V segment lost 6 bases and the J segment 0 bases; nucleotides outside the gene matches: 8. This CDR3 is built from 15 residues. Germline values: CDR1 KGHSH, CDR2 LQKENI. CDR3 coding DNA: TGTGCCAGCTCCCGGACTCGGGACAGCTCCTACGAGCAGTACGTC. Amino acids: CASSRTRDSSYEQYV.

The CDR3 spells CASTTRGAQGTDTQYF. DNA for the CDR3: TGTGCCAGCACTACCCGGGGGGCGCAGGGCACAGATACGCAGTATTTT. The rearrangement joins TRBV2 to TRBJ2-3, with D possibly matching TRBD2 (7 bases). Per germline, CDR1 SNHLY and CDR2 FYNNEI. The CDR3 is made up of 16 amino acids. The ends were cut back, 7 bases at V and 1 base at J, with 18 bases in the middle.

This clone appeared a few times. The chain recombines TRBV19 with TRBJ2-5, with TRBD2 matching over 10 bases. V trimming: 8 bases; J trimming: 4 bases; junction bases outside the gene matches: 7. The germline CDR1 and CDR2 sequences are LNHDA and SQIVND (reference sequence). The CDR3 sequence is 14 residues long. CDR3: CASGLAGVIETQYF. In DNA form, the CDR3 reads TGTGCCAGTGGGCTAGCGGGAGTTATAGAGACCCAGTACTTC. The full variable domain, its missing parts supplied by reference TRBV19 and TRBJ2-5, is DGGITQSPKYLFRKEGQNVTLSCEQNLNHDAMYWYRQDPGQGLRLIYYSQIVNDFQKGDIAEGYSVSREKKESFPLTVTSAQKNPTAFYLCASGLAGVIETQYFGPGTRLLVL.

This clone came up a few times. The V and J genes are TRBV6-5 and TRBJ2-7; possible D gene TRBD2, 5 bases. V lost 4 bases and J lost 3, with 13 bases in between. Germline values: CDR1 MNHEY, CDR2 SVGAGI. The CDR3 runs to 14 residues. CDR3 region: CASSSTSRVYEQYV. The CDR3, as DNA: TGTGCCAGCAGTTCGACGTCGCGGGTCTACGAGCAGTACGTC.

V and J are TRBV5-6 and TRBJ2-2; possible D gene TRBD2, 6 bases. This CDR3 region has 15 residues. Looked up from germline, CDR1 is SGHDT and CDR2 is YYEEEE. V lost 2 bases and J 6 bases, leaving 14 bases between the germline ends. The CDR3 sequence: CASSFRLVGAGELFF. In nucleotides, the CDR3 is TGTGCCAGCAGCTTCCGACTAGTTGGGGCCGGGGAGCTGTTTTTT.

This clone showed up just a few times. The rearrangement links TRBV9 to TRBJ2-5, with TRBD2 identical over 7 bases. Germline assignment: CDR1 SGDLS and CDR2 YYNGEE. Trimming at V came to 1 base and at J to 5 bases, leaving 8 bases not matched to a gene. This CDR3 contains 15 residues. CDR3 sequence (DNA): TGTGCCAGCAGCGTAAGAGTGGGAGGGCCGGAGACCCAGTACTTC. Its protein product is CASSVRVGGPETQYF.

The V and J genes are TRBV7-8 and TRBJ1-2; 8 nucleotides match TRBD1. Germline assignment: CDR1 SGHVS and CDR2 FQNEAQ. V lost 4 bases and J lost 4; bases outside the gene matches: 11. The CDR3 consists of 16 residues. For the CDR3, the DNA is TGTGCCAGCAGCTCCACTCGACAGGGGATTCGCTATGGCTACACCTTC. It is translated as CASSSTRQGIRYGYTF.